The source of this T cell receptor (beta chain) is a study of cytomegalovirus exposure and HLA in healthy donors (dated by TCRdb to about 2017). At the level of the whole study: An earlier analysis of 587 of the donors reported 276 Gb of sequence data and 100 million to 120 million unique TCR beta sequences obtained from around 190 million T cells. An early release covering 500 to 750 HLA-typed donors comprised 300 to 350 gigabases of sequencing data and about 90 million unique TCR sequences. Of the approximately 400 genotyped donors, about 80% fell in the genetic ancestry cluster associated with self-reported Caucasian donors. The aim of the study was to test whether cataloging public T cell receptors could identify signatures of past pathogen exposure. The T cell repertoires of some 670 subjects were profiled by immunosequencing and related to cytomegalovirus serostatus. In addition to the first cohort of around 670 subjects, a separate validation cohort of 100 to 150 different subjects was used. The study combined high-throughput TCR immunosequencing, statistical association of individual TCRs with disease status, and machine learning to predict cytomegalovirus infection status. A later analysis re-examined previously published TCR beta repertoires from over 500 donors and added high-resolution HLA genotyping to investigate patterns of TCR occurrence. Rather than using new phenotypic data, the later analysis identified candidate immune exposures from TCR beta sequences and from how often those sequences occurred across donors. In an earlier analysis of a few hundred of the donors, high-throughput TCR beta sequencing was used to judge whether each TCR beta V gene segment behaved as functional or pseudogenic. Donor age, sex, ethnicity and CMV serostatus were collected together with the repertoire data. A later genetic analysis used genome-wide SNP genotypes for about three fifths of the 666 donors, treating that subset as a discovery cohort. Every repertoire in the discovery cohort had been generated on one and the same sequencing platform. Class I and class II HLA loci were covered by the typing at four-digit resolution. The number of typed donors differed by locus: about 629-640 for A, B, C, DRB1 and DQB1; 522 for DQA1; approximately 610 for DPA1; and around 490 for DPB1. Because of strong linkage in the cohort, roughly five DR-DQ haplotypes were treated as single units for association and clustering. Among around 400 genotyped donors of the cohort, an average of about 240,000 unique TCR beta nucleotide sequences were sequenced per donor, roughly 18% of them non-productive.

Remarks on this clone: There is no known antigen for this receptor.

The cohort was made up of 650 to 700 healthy bone marrow donors. At the time of sampling, every cohort member was nominally healthy, though immune exposures that went unrecorded were likely present. The donor was CMV seronegative and belonged to the group of 380 or so seronegative cohort members. Each donor provided a peripheral blood sample, and peripheral blood mononuclear cells were used for TCR beta sequencing. The Qiagen DNeasy Blood Extraction Kit was used to extract genomic DNA from the blood cell samples. Library method: the immunoSEQ multiplex PCR assay. For the multiplex PCR, a mixture combining 60 forward primers for TCR Vbeta segments and 13 reverse primers for TCR Jbeta segments was used. The CDR3 region of rearranged TCR beta genes was amplified from genomic DNA by a multiplex PCR assay. The amplified TCR beta libraries were sequenced on the Illumina HiSeq System as 87-base-pair reads. As for how the authors treated the data: Across the 600 to 700 repertoires, a later analysis counted roughly 77 million unique TCR beta chains, roughly 11 million of which were shared by at least two donors. Raw reads were error-corrected and collapsed into unique sequences with a nearest-neighbor algorithm that merged closely related sequences to remove PCR and sequencing errors. CDR3 sequences were aligned to IMGT reference sequences to assign V, D and J gene segments. Each retained sequence needed at least a six-nucleotide match to both a V gene segment and a J gene segment. A rearrangement counted as productive if the CDR3 had no stop codons and remained in frame with V and J, and every other rearrangement counted as non-productive. CDR3 was defined by IMGT convention, running from the second conserved V-encoded cysteine to the conserved J-encoded phenylalanine. Sequences without an unambiguous match to a single V gene segment were excluded from the earlier analysis of 587 of the donors. In an earlier analysis of a few hundred of the donors, V segments were called functional above 56.7% productive rearrangements and were called segregating when the between-donor standard deviation exceeded 5%. A statistical classification framework was built for diagnosing cytomegalovirus status from the catalog of TCR beta chain sequences. A later analysis assigned V and J genes by comparing TCR nucleotide sequences with IMGT/GENE-DB human TR gene sequences. A later analysis assigned CDR3 sequences and most-parsimonious VDJ recombination scenarios with the TCRdist pipeline. In a later analysis, each TCR beta chain was defined by its CDR3 amino acid sequence together with its V-gene family, and reads without a unique V-gene family were excluded. As a way to deal with suspected cross-contamination and a sequencing artifact, a later analysis dropped roughly 600 nucleotide sequences that were highly shared and had low generation probability. A later analysis calculated a clonal expansion index for each public chain from normalized within-repertoire ranks of inferred template counts. A later analysis computed generation probabilities with a VDJ recombination model fitted to out-of-frame rearrangements, and checked the results against IGoR. In a later analysis, TCR-TCR, TCR-HLA and TCR-CMV co-occurrence was scored with hypergeometric tests, and a repertoire-size bias correction was applied to TCR pairs. A later analysis estimated false discovery rates by permuting HLA or CMV assignments 20 times. In a later analysis, co-occurring TCRs were grouped using DBSCAN, and TCRdist sequence similarity was added for clustering within HLA-allele-positive subsets. Repertoires with fewer than 30,000 or more than 120,000 public chains were left out of co-occurrence clustering, as were about five repertoires with anomalous nucleotide sharing. Drawn from immuneACCESS, this table holds only the in-frame rearrangements with V and J called that TCRdb kept. Clones are partly lost; checked studies trace under half to an unresolved V gene and leave the rest unexplained. V, J and clone size are taken as reported in that table, and D and trimming were inferred from the DNA itself. This sample's listing comprises about 46,000 clones. In total, the top ten clones hold approximately 1% of the sample.

The study at large found these results: In a later genetic analysis, a missense DCLRE1C variant was associated with V-gene and J-gene trimming of TCR beta chains, and the association was replicated in an independent cohort. Because counts were too low, 15 to 20 rarely observed V segments, including chromosome 9 orphons, were excluded from the earlier analysis of fewer than 650 of the donors. A later analysis found that TCR association rates varied across HLA loci, with DRB1 alleles showing the most associated TCRs and HLA-C alleles the fewest. Most TCR sequences were observed very rarely across donors, whereas some public TCRs were present in many individuals. In both the original and validation cohorts, the classifier was reported to diagnose cytomegalovirus status with high specificity and sensitivity. In a later analysis, about 17,000 TCR beta sequences were associated with specific HLA alleles at a false discovery rate of 0.05. HLA typing was unavailable for some donors at each locus, so association tests used only the typed subset. Three of the identified cytomegalovirus-associated TCR beta chains were confirmed in vitro to be specific for cytomegalovirus antigens. A cluster of highly shared sequence variants was judged likely to be a technical artifact of the sequencing pipeline. Linkage disequilibrium might explain the correlated functional status among segregating V segments, but an unknown experimental factor could not be ruled out. In a later analysis, HLA-associated TCR beta chains showed more clonal expansion and lower generation probabilities than non-associated chains that were equally common. Immune exposure information for the cohort was limited to CMV serostatus. A later analysis reported that several top co-occurrence clusters appeared linked to parvovirus B19, influenza, CMV and Epstein-Barr virus. A further reported finding was that TCR beta sequences accurately predicted the HLA-A and HLA-B alleles for most subjects in the first cohort. Presence/absence analyses assumed roughly uniform sequencing depth across donors, an assumption that may not hold. Broadly in line with IMGT annotations, most TCR beta V segments showed up in productive rearrangements about 90% or about 30% of the time in an earlier analysis of several hundred of the donors. The authors suggested that the approach could potentially be generalized to other disease states and immunological phenotypes. According to a later genetic analysis, donors in an Asian-associated ancestry cluster had fewer N-insertions in productive TCRs than the approximately 670-donor mean. Most CMV-associated TCR beta chains appeared to be HLA-restricted in a later analysis, and the HLA associations seemed to be driven largely by CMV exposure. In this cohort, only TCR beta chains were sequenced, and detectable features were limited by the absence of alpha or paired-chain data. Strong co-occurrence of HLA alleles, especially DR and DQ, made assigning TCR associations to individual alleles difficult. The study listed 170 or so TCR beta chains as associated with cytomegalovirus.

This clonotype was sampled from a woman aged 40 to 50 in good health and CMV-seronegative. What was sequenced was PBMCs.

CDR3 loop: CASSLRQIYSYEQYF. The sequence in DNA is TGTGCCAGCAGTTTGCGGCAAATTTACTCCTACGAGCAGTACTTC. Recombination linked TRBV28 to TRBJ2-7; no D segment can be confidently identified. Taken from the germline V gene, the CDR1 and CDR2 loops are MDHEN and SYDVKM. The V and J ends are trimmed by 3 bases and 0 bases, leaving 12 bases between them. The CDR3 covers 15 residues, taking in both the cysteine and the phenylalanine. The entry retains the CDR3 DNA only, 45 bases that are in frame from base 1.